This T cell receptor (beta chain) appears in the sequencing data of a study of shared T cell receptors in the human thymus. The V end was cut by 0 bases, the J end by 0 bases, with 11 bases between. There are 17 residues in the CDR3. Germline lookup yields CDR1 SGHTA and CDR2 FQGNSA. Using immunoSEQ multiplex PCR, the repertoire was profiled, and TCRdb retains in-frame clones only, with some absent. Altogether over 650,000 clones are present, around 87% being singletons, with the ten largest covering roughly 0.0087%. Separately, the same data were catalogued under a study of human thymus T cells.

Sequenced material: thymocytes. The V gene is TRBV7-2, the J gene TRBJ2-2; TRBD1 is a possible D gene (6 bases). This receptor was identified in a boy less than two years old with a congenital heart defect. The CDR3: CASSLATGNANTGELFF. The CDR3 coding sequence is TGTGCCAGCAGCTTAGCCACAGGGAATGCGAACACCGGGGAGCTGTTTTTT.